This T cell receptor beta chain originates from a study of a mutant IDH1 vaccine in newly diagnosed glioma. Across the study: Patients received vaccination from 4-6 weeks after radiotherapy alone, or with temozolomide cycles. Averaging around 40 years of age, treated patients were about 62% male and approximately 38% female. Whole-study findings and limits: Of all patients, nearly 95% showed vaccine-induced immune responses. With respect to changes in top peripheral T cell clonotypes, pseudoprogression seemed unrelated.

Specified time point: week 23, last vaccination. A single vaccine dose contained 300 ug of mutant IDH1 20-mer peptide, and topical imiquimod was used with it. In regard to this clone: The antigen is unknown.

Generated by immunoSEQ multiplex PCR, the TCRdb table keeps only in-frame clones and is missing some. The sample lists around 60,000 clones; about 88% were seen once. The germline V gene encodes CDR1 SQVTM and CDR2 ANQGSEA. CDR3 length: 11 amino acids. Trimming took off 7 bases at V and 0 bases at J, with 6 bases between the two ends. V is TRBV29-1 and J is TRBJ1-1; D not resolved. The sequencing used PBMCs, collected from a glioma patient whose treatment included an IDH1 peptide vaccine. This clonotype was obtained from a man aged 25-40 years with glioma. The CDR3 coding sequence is TGCAGCGCCCAGTTGAACACTGAAGCTTTCTTT. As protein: CSAQLNTEAFF.